Described below is a single T cell receptor (beta chain) sequence and its context. As yet, its antigen is unknown. CD45RO-negative, CCR7-selected cells formed the naive CD8 fraction, which excluded terminally differentiated effector memory CD45RA+ cells. The ends were cut back, 1 base at V and 0 bases at J, with 13 bases in the middle. Per the germline V gene, CDR1 is SGHRS and CDR2 is YFSETQ. CDR3 length: 16 amino acids. The data are from a study of shared clonotypes between healthy human individuals. Whole-study findings and limits: Of the naive CD4 clonotypes, around 4.9% were shared across a handful of donors.

Assay: immunoSEQ multiplex PCR; the TCRdb copy retains only in-frame clones and omits some. Of over 2,000,000 clones listed, just over 90% were seen once; the top ten hold roughly 1.7%. The chain is built from TRBV5-1 and TRBJ1-1; tentatively, D is TRBD1 (6 bases). This clonotype was obtained from a man aged 18-30 years in good health. Some clones in this sample may be carry-over from other donors' samples. The sample taken for sequencing was naive CD8+ T cells from PBMCs. CDR3 sequence reads: CASSLIQQGLNTEAFF. The CDR3 DNA reads as TGCGCCAGCAGCTTGATCCAGCAGGGGTTGAACACTGAAGCTTTCTTT. The variable domain in full, completed from reference TRBV5-1 and TRBJ1-1, reads KAGVTQTPRYLIKTRGQQVTLSCSPISGHRSVSWYQQTPGQGLQFLFEYFSETQRNKGNFPGRFSGRQFSNSRSEMNVSTLELGDSALYLCASSLIQQGLNTEAFFGQGTRLTVV.